The table lists the clone carrying this T cell receptor beta chain with many counts. What it binds is not known. This sample stems from a study of CD8 T cells in ankylosing spondylitis. Study-level results: Some motif variants were previously reported in reactive arthritis synovial fluid and blood. Seemingly distinctive of ankylosing spondylitis blood was a TCR beta motif formed by eight highly homologous variants. Reportedly, significant enrichment of disease-linked clones occurred in matched ankylosing spondylitis synovial fluid. Clones linked with disease were CD8+ and fairly uncommon in the peripheral blood.

TCRdb passed the 5' RACE reads through MiXCR, listing each CDR3 protein once. Of fewer than 250,000 distinct CDR3 sequences in the sample, 10% were seen once. The source is a male donor with ankylosing spondylitis or in good health (not recorded which). The sequenced material came from blood, either unsorted or a sorted T cell fraction (not recorded which).

CDR3 sequence: CASRAGTVIYGYTF. The CDR3 bases are TGTGCCAGCAGAGCCGGGACAGTGATCTATGGCTACACCTTC. The V call is TRBV6-1, the J call TRBJ1-2, with 7 bases aligning to TRBD1. V lost 6 bases to trimming and J lost 4 bases; unmatched junction nucleotides: 8. The CDR3 consists of 14 residues. CDR1 and CDR2 from the germline V gene are MNHNS and SASEGT.